This T cell receptor beta chain emerged from a study of blood T cell repertoires in COVID-19. Trimming cost V 4 bases and J 2 bases, with 16 bases left between them. The CDR3 extends over 16 amino acids. From germline, CDR1 is SGHTS and CDR2 YDEGEE. Using immunoSEQ multiplex PCR, the repertoire was profiled, and TCRdb retains in-frame clones only, with some absent. The top ten clones hold around 2.6% of a sample with 180,000 or so clones, approximately 87% of them seen once. The sample taken for sequencing was peripheral blood. The receptor was derived from a man aged 35-49 years with active or convalescent COVID-19. The chain joins TRBV5-8 to TRBJ1-3; possibly TRBD1 for D (5 bases). The CDR3 loop is CASSLISRGTGNTIYF. CDR3 DNA sequence: TGTGCCAGCAGCCTAATCAGTAGGGGTACTGGAAACACCATATATTTT.